These T cell receptor beta chains were read from a single sample in a study of T-cell memory formation after mild COVID-19. Each CDR3 protein gets one entry after TCRdb re-called the 5' RACE reads with MiXCR. The repertoire holds 470,000 or so distinct CDR3 sequences, around a quarter seen once, with 12% in the top ten. Sequencing was done on a sample of PBMCs or a T cell subset sorted from them (not recorded which). These receptor sequences come from an adult woman who had mild COVID-19 (a few samples of this study predate the infection). Cell type and time point are not known. CDR3s include the opening cysteine and the closing phenylalanine or tryptophan.

CDR3,J,V
CASSLYPPGSGSSYEQYF,TRBJ2-7,TRBV5-1
CASSLAEVNFGETQYF,TRBJ2-5,TRBV5-1
CARPSLGRGDTEAFF,TRBJ1-1,TRBV12-3/TRBV12-4
CASSPATGEQYF,TRBJ2-7,TRBV7-9
CASSFGQGNYYGYTF,TRBJ1-2,TRBV5-1
CATSKGGTSFHEQFF,TRBJ2-1,TRBV15
CSARAPDRHSNSGANVLTF,TRBJ2-6,TRBV20-1
CAIRDRGGDFTEAFF,TRBJ1-1,TRBV10-3
CASSQAFPEYEQYF,TRBJ2-7,TRBV14
CASSARTGGYGELFF,TRBJ2-2,TRBV19
CATSGVGLREQFF,TRBJ2-1,TRBV24-1
CASSLASAHEQYF,TRBJ2-7,TRBV12-3/TRBV12-4
CSVRHGAGVIDTQYF,TRBJ2-3,TRBV29-1
CAISAGGPGIDTQYF,TRBJ2-3,TRBV10-3
CATSRTRTAYEQYF,TRBJ2-7,TRBV15
CASSFWAQEEGSYNEQFF,TRBJ2-1,TRBV5-1
CASSLFGQETQYF,TRBJ2-5,TRBV7-6
CASRPNRVSVFTEAFF,TRBJ1-1,TRBV12-3/TRBV12-4